The following is a T cell receptor beta chain sequence with its context. One end of the junction fails to match germline, which may point to a read error. As originally analysed: Amplification from reference gene primers served as the basis for estimated nucleated cell counts. Using immunoSEQ multiplex PCR, the repertoire was profiled, and TCRdb retains in-frame clones only, with some absent. The DNA was the basis for D and trimming; V, J and clone size are from that table. The sample has some 70,000 clones, approximately 90% seen once; the top ten hold 2.7%. This sample was included in a study of blood T cell repertoires in COVID-19. About the research overall: Samples came from the United States, Italy and Spain, spanning acute and convalescent COVID-19. Sources were T cells, B-cell-depleted T cells, or PBMCs; the material itself was cDNA or gDNA.

The length of the CDR3 is 17 residues. Per germline, CDR1 SGHAT and CDR2 FQNNGV. V usage is TRBV11-2 and J usage is TRBJ2-3; possible D gene TRBD2, 7 bases. The sequence came from a man between 45 and 60 years old with acute or convalescent COVID-19. The sequenced material came from peripheral blood. The CDR3 protein is CAGSPRGPRTLTDTQYF. CDR3 nucleotides: TGTGCCGGCAGCCCGCGGGGGCCGCGGACACTCACAGATACGCAGTATTTT.